The table lists the clone carrying this TCR beta chain with many counts. Participant age was roughly 18 to 90 years, and participants resided in fewer than 30 US areas. The study assigned cohorts using participant-reported clinical history. The germline V and J ends were trimmed by 4 bases and 4 bases, with 12 bases remaining between them. The CDR3 covers 14 residues. Germline assignment: CDR1 SGHKS and CDR2 YYEKEE (reference sequence). The data were obtained in a study of blood T cell repertoires in COVID-19. Original data processing: From reference gene primer amplification, estimates of nucleated cell counts were derived. Clones were read by immunoSEQ multiplex PCR, and TCRdb kept only the in-frame ones, dropping some. V and J calls and clone size come straight from that table; D and trimming were deduced from the DNA. The sample yields more than 350,000 clones, roughly 89% seen once.

This sequence originates from a woman in her fifties or sixties who had recovered from COVID-19. Sequenced sample: PBMCs or T cells enriched from blood (not recorded which). The rearrangement uses TRBV5-5 and TRBJ1-5; D possibly corresponds to TRBD1 (6 bases). The CDR3 protein is CASSQGQINQPQHF. As DNA, the CDR3 is TGTGCCAGCAGCCAGGGACAAATTAATCAGCCCCAGCATTTT.